Listed below are T cell receptor beta chains from one sample, sequenced in a study of CD8+ T cells in alopecia areata. Profiled with immunoSEQ multiplex PCR; TCRdb holds only in-frame clones, not every one. The data hold some 200,000 clones, with roughly 56% observed a single time. Sequenced here: CD4+ T cells sorted from blood, sampled at week 4, from a patient treated with tofacitinib. The receptors derive from a human donor with alopecia areata. Each CDR3 is given with its conserved first and last residue. A D gene is named only where the DNA matches it firmly.

d_gene: TRBD2; v_gene: TRBV2; CDR3aa: CASGRLAGQTGELFF
d_gene: TRBD2; v_gene: TRBV5-4; CDR3aa: CASSSRLAGEENIQYF
d_gene: .; v_gene: TRBV4-3; CDR3aa: CASSQDPFTDQETQYF
d_gene: .; v_gene: TRBV21-1; CDR3aa: CASSARMTGTVMNTEAFF
d_gene: .; v_gene: TRBV5-1; CDR3aa: CASSLTSDFLSPLHF
d_gene: .; v_gene: TRBV7-6; CDR3aa: CASSSLTTGYEQYF
d_gene: .; v_gene: TRBV5-6; CDR3aa: CASSLDPGELFF
d_gene: TRBD1; v_gene: TRBV20-1; CDR3aa: CRGDRGKEQYF
d_gene: TRBD2; v_gene: TRBV13; CDR3aa: CASSPFLAGDLTDTQYF
d_gene: .; v_gene: TRBV7-2; CDR3aa: CASSPRTRNYGYTF
d_gene: TRBD2; v_gene: TRBV27; CDR3aa: CASSPRGAGALLTNNEQFF
d_gene: .; v_gene: TRBV30; CDR3aa: CAWRAQDDSPLHF
d_gene: .; v_gene: TRBV25-1; CDR3aa: CASIGGARNSPLHF
d_gene: TRBD1; v_gene: TRBV7-8; CDR3aa: CASNRGTGSTEAFF
d_gene: .; v_gene: TRBV27; CDR3aa: CASSSRHIYEQYF
d_gene: .; v_gene: TRBV29-1; CDR3aa: CSVEDDPTDLPSYEQYF
d_gene: .; v_gene: TRBV5-8; CDR3aa: CASSPRNQPQHF
d_gene: .; v_gene: TRBV28; CDR3aa: CASSLTGVAGRRGHNEQFF
d_gene: .; v_gene: TRBV9; CDR3aa: CASSATRFGEQYF
d_gene: TRBD1; v_gene: TRBV28; CDR3aa: CASSPTRGLPSNQPQHF
d_gene: .; v_gene: TRBV2; CDR3aa: CASSPTGFQPQHF
d_gene: TRBD1; v_gene: TRBV29-1; CDR3aa: CSVEGGYGTGGYEQYF
d_gene: .; v_gene: TRBV9; CDR3aa: CASSVGPGGPQHF
d_gene: TRBD2; v_gene: TRBV5-6; CDR3aa: CPSSLVTGGSTNEQFF